This T cell receptor beta chain is from a study of blood T cells in healthy people across ages. Study results and limitations: It was held that the diversity estimates obtained from one million T cells were underestimates.

The CDR3 totals 12 residues. V was pared by 8 bases and J by 6 bases, with 5 bases of the junction left unmatched. Germline lookup yields CDR1 PRHDT and CDR2 FYEKMQ (reference sequence). Note on this clonotype: The antigen is not known.

A second PCR, run for roughly 7 to 11 cycles, used a sample-barcoded 5' primer plus a J-beta primer mix. A template-switch adaptor with 12 random nucleotides tagged each cDNA molecule. TCRdb passed the 5' RACE reads through MiXCR, listing each CDR3 protein once. The table lists approximately 1.5 million distinct CDR3 sequences, approximately 32% of them singletons. This TCR was sampled from a woman aged 25 to 39 in good health. The sequencing input was blood. The chain links TRBV13 to TRBJ1-2; 8 nucleotides match TRBD1. CDR3 protein: CASGTGNDGYTF. The CDR3 DNA reads as TGTGCCAGCGGGACAGGTAATGATGGCTACACCTTC.